The next 30 T cell receptor beta chains were all read from a single sample in a study of human T cells and chemical hapten exposure. TCRdb re-derived calls from the RACE reads in MiXCR, one entry per CDR3 protein. Of over 70,000 distinct CDR3 sequences detected, around 15% appear once; the ten largest clones hold roughly 4.9%. Described time point: pre-sensitization, week 0. Noted treatment: therapeutic diphenylcyclopropenone sensitization with weekly scalp DPC. The material sequenced was whole blood, taken in connection with sensitization to the hapten diphenylcyclopropenone (DPC). The receptors shown here come from a woman between 50 and 59 years old with alopecia areata. Some clones in this sample may be carry-over from other donors' samples.

This clonotype has just a few counts. The chain carries TRBV6-2 or TRBV6-3 and TRBJ1-5; D gene ambiguous. CDR3 length: 16 amino acids. Germline V gene lookup returns CDR1 MNHEY and CDR2 SVGEGT. Deletions cut 0 bases from V and 0 bases from J, with 9 bases between. DNA of the CDR3: TGTGCCAGCAGTTACTCCTCCTCAGCTAGCAATCAGCCCCAGCATTTT. It encodes CASSYSSSASNQPQHF.

This chain joins TRBV6-2 or TRBV6-3 and TRBJ2-1; D is ambiguous. CDR3 length: 14 residues. V was shortened by 2 bases and J by 9 bases, with 14 bases between the two germline ends. Germline loops: CDR1 MNHEY, CDR2 SVGEGT. DNA for the CDR3: TGTGCCAGCAGTTACACCCTAGTAGGTGCTGAGCAGTTCTTC. This codes for CASSYTLVGAEQFF.

The chain carries TRBV7-2 and TRBJ2-2, with D possibly being TRBD1 (5 bases). The ends were cut back, 6 bases at V and 6 bases at J, with 11 bases in the middle. The CDR3 sequence is 13 residues long. Germline CDR1 reads SGHTA; CDR2 reads FQGNSA. Here the CDR3 DNA reads TGTGCCAGCAGTCTTCAGGGTTCCGGGGAGCTGTTTTTT. Translation gives CASSLQGSGELFF.

The V call is TRBV7-2, the J call TRBJ1-4, with 9 nucleotides matching TRBD1. V gave up 5 bases and J gave up 5 bases; unmatched junction bases: 9. Germline lookup yields CDR1 SGHTA and CDR2 FQGNSA. This CDR3 contains 16 residues. CDR3 residues: CASSERPGQGNEKLFF. Written as DNA, the CDR3 is TGTGCCAGCAGCGAGAGACCGGGACAGGGAAATGAAAAACTGTTTTTT.

The table lists this clonotype with a few counts. The rearrangement uses TRBV6-1 and TRBJ2-2; TRBD1 matches at 8 bases. There are 17 residues in the CDR3. Germline V gene sequence: CDR1 MNHNS, CDR2 SASEGT. Trimming at V came to 5 bases and at J to 2 bases, leaving 10 bases not matched to a gene. CDR3 DNA: TGTGCCAGCAGTCCCCGTCCAGGGGGCCTCAACACCGGGGAGCTGTTTTTT. This gives the protein CASSPRPGGLNTGELFF.

The chain recombines TRBV15 with TRBJ2-1, with 10 bases fitting TRBD2. Germline trimming cut 3 bases from V and 9 bases from J; bases unmatched to any gene: 5. CDR3 length: 14 residues. The V gene's germline CDR1 is LNHNV and CDR2 YYDKDF (reference sequence). The CDR3 sequence: CATSRGTSVSEQFF. CDR3 DNA: TGTGCCACCAGCAGGGGGACTAGCGTTAGTGAGCAGTTCTTC.

There are many counts of this clonotype. This chain joins TRBV20-1 and TRBJ2-2, with 12 bases that match TRBD2. The CDR3 covers 17 residues. V lost 2 bases to trimming and J lost 4 bases; unmatched junction nucleotides: 8. Germline CDR1 is DFQATT and CDR2 is SNEGSKA (reference sequence). The CDR3 is CSARILAGGSGTGELFF. CDR3 nucleotides: TGCAGTGCTAGAATACTAGCGGGAGGTTCCGGCACCGGGGAGCTGTTTTTT.

The rearrangement links TRBV6-4 to TRBJ1-1; no clear D. CDR3 length equals 14 residues. Germline V gives CDR1 MRHNA, CDR2 SNTAGT. With 3 bases removed from V and 6 bases from J, the gap between germline ends came to 14 bases. The CDR3 loop is CASSEFIGSPEAFF. CDR3 coding DNA: TGTGCCAGCAGTGAATTTATTGGAAGTCCTGAAGCTTTCTTT.

CDR3 amino acids: CSARAAQGIETQYF. CDR3 DNA: TGCAGTGCTAGAGCCGCGCAGGGTATCGAGACCCAGTACTTC. This chain connects TRBV20-1 to TRBJ2-5; D possibly corresponds to TRBD1 (5 bases). Deletions cut 1 base from V and 5 bases from J, with 14 bases between. Germline V CDR1 and CDR2: DFQATT, SNEGSKA (reference sequence). The CDR3 sequence is 14 residues long.

The chain recombines TRBV5-6 with TRBJ2-7, with TRBD2 matching over 10 bases. Germline V gene lookup returns CDR1 SGHDT and CDR2 YYEEEE. Losses at the gene ends were 2 bases for V and 5 bases for J; bases not matched to a gene: 4. The CDR3 is made up of 14 amino acids. The CDR3 spells CASSFSGRGNEQYF. The CDR3 nucleotides read TGTGCCAGCAGCTTCAGCGGGAGGGGAAACGAGCAGTACTTC.

This clonotype was observed many times. This chain joins TRBV29-1 and TRBJ1-5, with 7 bases that match TRBD1. The CDR3 spans 14 residues. With 4 bases clipped from V and 0 bases from J, the junction kept 3 bases outside the gene matches. Germline-derived CDR1 and CDR2 are SQVTM and ANQGSEA. CDR3 residues: CSVGQGYSNQPQHF. CDR3 nucleotide sequence: TGCAGCGTTGGACAGGGCTATAGCAATCAGCCCCAGCATTTT.

This clonotype occurred a few times. The gene calls are TRBV18 and TRBJ1-1; D remains ambiguous. The CDR3 runs 12 residues. Between the trimmed V and J ends, which lost 3 bases and 3 bases, there was a span of 5 bases. Germline loops: CDR1 KGHSH, CDR2 LQKENI. CDR3 region: CASSPDYTEAFF. The CDR3 region has the DNA TGTGCCAGCTCACCTGACTACACTGAAGCTTTCTTT. Drawing the rest from reference TRBV18 and TRBJ1-1, the complete variable domain is NAGVMQNPRHLVRRRGQEARLRCSPMKGHSHVYWYRQLPEEGLKFMVYLQKENIIDESGMPKERFSAEFPKEGPSILRIQQVVRGDSAAYFCASSPDYTEAFFGQGTRLTVV.

This clonotype came up a few times. This rearrangement joins TRBV28 to TRBJ2-1, with unresolved D. Germline V lookup: CDR1 MDHEN, CDR2 SYDVKM. The V gene lost 7 bases and the J gene lost 6 bases, with 7 bases spanning the gap. The CDR3 has 11 residues. The CDR3 here is CASISSNEQFF. CDR3 nucleotides: TGTGCCAGCATCTCTAGCAATGAGCAGTTCTTC.

Only a few counts were recorded for this clonotype. The J gene is TRBJ2-5, the V gene TRBV4-1, with 8 bases lining up with TRBD2. This CDR3 region has 16 residues. The V gene's germline CDR1 is MGHRA and CDR2 YSYEKL. The junction had 8 bases not matched to a gene; V was cut back by 0 bases and J by 5 bases. The CDR3 coding sequence is TGCGCCAGCAGCCAAGATCTGGGACTAGGCGGGGAGACCCAGTACTTC. Its protein is CASSQDLGLGGETQYF.

This clonotype was seen only a few times. The rearrangement links TRBV5-1 to TRBJ2-2, with 14 bases identical to TRBD2. The J segment lost 3 bases and the V segment lost 4 bases, leaving 5 bases of the junction unmatched. The germline V gene encodes CDR1 SGHRS and CDR2 YFSETQ. There are 17 residues in the CDR3. In DNA form, the CDR3 reads TGCGCCAGCAGCCACCAGGGACTAGCGGGAGACACCGGGGAGCTGTTTTTT. The encoded protein is CASSHQGLAGDTGELFF.

This clonotype was observed a handful of times. This chain connects TRBV10-3 to TRBJ2-1; tentatively, D is TRBD1 (5 bases). Germline loops: CDR1 ENHRY, CDR2 SYGVKD. The CDR3 extends over 13 amino acids. The V and J ends lost 4 bases and 9 bases respectively, with 13 bases between them. The CDR3 sequence is CAISVIARGEQFF. The CDR3 region has the DNA TGTGCCATCAGTGTAATAGCTAGGGGTGAGCAGTTCTTC.

This chain uses TRBV11-2 with TRBJ2-2; 7 bases line up with TRBD2. The V segment lost 5 bases and the J segment 3 bases; nucleotides outside the gene matches: 15. This CDR3 is built from 18 residues. Looked up from germline, CDR1 is SGHAT and CDR2 is FQNNGV. For the CDR3, the DNA is TGTGCCAGCAGCCCCTCCAGGGCGCGGGAGTTTGACACCGGGGAGCTGTTTTTT. Amino acid sequence: CASSPSRAREFDTGELFF.

The chain is built from TRBV7-9 and TRBJ2-3, with D unresolved. V dropped 4 bases and J dropped 2 bases, with 10 bases sitting between them. There are 14 residues in the CDR3. CDR1 is SEHNR, CDR2 FQNEAQ, per germline (reference sequence). For the CDR3, the DNA is TGTGCCAGCAGCTCCGGACCTCACACAGATACGCAGTATTTT. As protein: CASSSGPHTDTQYF.

This clonotype was seen a handful of times. This chain links TRBV19 with TRBJ1-1; tentative D call: TRBD1 (5 bases). The CDR3 spans 15 residues. V gave up 5 bases and J gave up 5 bases, with 18 bases separating them. CDR1 is LNHDA and CDR2 is SQIVND in the germline V gene (reference sequence). Here the CDR3 reads CASSSQTAGITEAFF. CDR3 nucleotides: TGTGCCAGTAGTTCTCAGACAGCCGGAATTACTGAAGCTTTCTTT.

The chain is built from TRBV24-1 and TRBJ2-5; TRBD1 matches 7 bases. CDR3 size: 15 residues. Trimming took 4 bases from V and 3 from J; bases not matched to a gene: 7. Germline V gene lookup returns CDR1 KGHDR and CDR2 SFDVKD. This CDR3 reads CATSDSGQREETQYF. The CDR3 DNA reads as TGTGCCACCAGTGACTCGGGACAGAGAGAAGAGACCCAGTACTTC.

This clonotype was seen more than once but under ten times. This rearrangement joins TRBV18 to TRBJ2-5, with 14 nucleotides matching TRBD2. This CDR3 has 17 residues. CDR1 is KGHSH, CDR2 LQKENI, per germline. The trim removed 5 bases at V and 4 bases at J, leaving 9 bases unmatched. The CDR3, as DNA: TGTGCCAGCTCATCATCCGGGACTAGCGGGAGCTCAGAGACCCAGTACTTC. Translated: CASSSSGTSGSSETQYF.

This clonotype was picked up a small number of times. The chain combines TRBV20-1 with TRBJ1-1, with TRBD1 identical over 9 bases. The V and J ends lost 5 bases and 0 bases, in that order; junction bases with no gene match: 4. The germline gives CDR1 DFQATT, CDR2 SNEGSKA (reference sequence). The CDR3 runs to 14 residues. CDR3 DNA: TGCAGTGCTCGACAGGGGGTACTGAACACTGAAGCTTTCTTT. Amino acids: CSARQGVLNTEAFF.

This clonotype was found many times. This rearrangement joins TRBV5-1 to TRBJ2-7; D unresolved. V was shortened by 2 bases and J by 2 bases, with 8 bases between the two germline ends. CDR3 size: 13 residues. Germline CDR1 and CDR2: SGHRS and YFSETQ. CDR3 in amino acids: CASSFYGAYEQYF. The DNA of the CDR3 is TGCGCCAGCAGCTTCTACGGAGCCTACGAGCAGTACTTC.

This clonotype has at least ten counts. The chain employs TRBV12-3 or TRBV12-4 and TRBJ1-2; a possible D gene is TRBD1 (6 bases). The CDR3 runs 14 residues. V shed 7 bases and J shed 3 bases, with 15 bases lying between them. CDR3 sequence (DNA): TGTGCCAGCACCCGGGGGGGGCGGTACTATGGCTACACCTTC. It specifies CASTRGGRYYGYTF.

This clonotype was detected ten times or more. The chain uses TRBV29-1 and TRBJ2-7; 10 bases line up with TRBD2. The CDR3 is made up of 14 amino acids. Germline CDR1 reads SQVTM; CDR2 reads ANQGSEA. V shed 2 bases and J 6 bases; nucleotides not matched to a gene: 7. The CDR3 spells CSVETSGVPGEQYF. The CDR3 nucleotides read TGCAGCGTTGAAACTAGCGGGGTTCCCGGCGAGCAGTACTTC.

The chain has TRBV30 and TRBJ1-1, with D possibly being TRBD1 (5 bases). Trimming cost V 2 bases and J 0 bases, with 13 bases left between them. The CDR3 has 15 residues. CDR1 and CDR2 (germline): GTSNPN, SVGIG (reference sequence). The CDR3 here is CAWSKSGTVNTEAFF. The CDR3 DNA reads as TGTGCCTGGAGTAAATCCGGGACGGTGAACACTGAAGCTTTCTTT.

This clonotype has just a few counts. This rearrangement joins TRBV18 to TRBJ2-7, with TRBD1 matching over 8 bases. The CDR3 extends over 15 amino acids. Germline lookup yields CDR1 KGHSH and CDR2 LQKENI. The V segment lost 3 bases and the J segment 0 bases; nucleotides outside the gene matches: 4. The CDR3 coding sequence is TGTGCCAGCTCACCCCTACAGGGGGACTCCTACGAGCAGTACTTC. Its protein is CASSPLQGDSYEQYF.

This clonotype turned up a few times. The rearrangement uses TRBV28 and TRBJ2-7, with a weak D call TRBD1 (6 bases). This CDR3 has 15 residues. Trimming stripped 4 bases from V and 0 bases from J, with 13 bases between. Germline lookup yields CDR1 MDHEN and CDR2 SYDVKM. CDR3 sequence (DNA): TGTGCCAGCAGTTCCGGGACACTTAGCTCCTACGAGCAGTACTTC. Protein product: CASSSGTLSSYEQYF.

This clonotype was picked up many times. As DNA, the CDR3 is TGCAGTGCAGGACCGAGGAACACTGAAGCTTTCTTT. It is translated as CSAGPRNTEAFF. The genes are TRBV20-1 and TRBJ1-1; D not certain. Germline assignment: CDR1 DFQATT and CDR2 SNEGSKA (reference sequence). With 6 bases removed from V and 1 base from J, the gap between germline ends came to 9 bases. The CDR3 covers 12 residues.

This chain links TRBV3-1 with TRBJ2-7; 7 positions agree with TRBD1. This CDR3 has 14 amino acids. CDR1 is LGHDT and CDR2 is YNNKEL in the germline V gene (reference sequence). V dropped 4 bases and J dropped 3; count of bases not matched to a gene: 6. This CDR3 is CASSPGTAGYEQYF. CDR3 sequence (DNA): TGTGCCAGCAGCCCCGGGACAGCAGGCTACGAGCAGTACTTC.